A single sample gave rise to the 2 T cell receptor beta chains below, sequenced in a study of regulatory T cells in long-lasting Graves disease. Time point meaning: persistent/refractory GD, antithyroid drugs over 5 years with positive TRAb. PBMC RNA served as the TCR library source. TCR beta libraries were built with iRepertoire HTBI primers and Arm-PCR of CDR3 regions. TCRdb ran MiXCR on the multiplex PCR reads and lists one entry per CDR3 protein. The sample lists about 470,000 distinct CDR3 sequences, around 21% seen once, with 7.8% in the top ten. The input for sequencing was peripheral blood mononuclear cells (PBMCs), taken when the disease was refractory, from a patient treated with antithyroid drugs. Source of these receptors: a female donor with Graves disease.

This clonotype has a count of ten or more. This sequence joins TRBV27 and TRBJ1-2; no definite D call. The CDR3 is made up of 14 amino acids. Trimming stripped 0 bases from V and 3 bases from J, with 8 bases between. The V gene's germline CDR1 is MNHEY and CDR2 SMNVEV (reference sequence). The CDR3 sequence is CASSLSKSYYGYTF. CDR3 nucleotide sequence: TGTGCCAGCAGTTTATCGAAGTCCTACTATGGCTACACCTTC.

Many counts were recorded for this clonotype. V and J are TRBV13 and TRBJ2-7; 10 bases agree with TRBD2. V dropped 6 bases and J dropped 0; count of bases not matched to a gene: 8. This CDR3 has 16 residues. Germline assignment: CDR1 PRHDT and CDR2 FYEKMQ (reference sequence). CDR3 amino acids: CASSSWGLARSYEQYF. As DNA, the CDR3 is TGTGCCAGCAGTTCCTGGGGACTAGCGCGCTCCTACGAGCAGTACTTC.